This TCR beta chain appears in the sequencing data of a study of shared T cell receptors in the human thymus. Assay: immunoSEQ multiplex PCR; the TCRdb copy retains only in-frame clones and omits some. The sample has roughly 550,000 clones, 75% to 80% seen once. V gave up 2 bases and J gave up 3 bases; unmatched junction bases: 3. The length of the CDR3 is 14 residues. Germline CDR1 and CDR2: SGHNT and YYREEE (reference sequence). These data also featured in a second study, about human thymus T cells. That work adds: Thymic and blood repertoires seemed to favor certain V and J genes. Among unrelated individuals, related research reported thymic repertoires that overlapped highly.

This TCR derives from a boy younger than two with a congenital heart defect. The source material was thymocytes. The V and J genes are TRBV5-4 and TRBJ1-1, with 8 bases lining up with TRBD1. The CDR3 DNA reads TGTGCCAGCAGCTTAACGACAGGGGACACTGAAGCTTTCTTT. Residues: CASSLTTGDTEAFF.